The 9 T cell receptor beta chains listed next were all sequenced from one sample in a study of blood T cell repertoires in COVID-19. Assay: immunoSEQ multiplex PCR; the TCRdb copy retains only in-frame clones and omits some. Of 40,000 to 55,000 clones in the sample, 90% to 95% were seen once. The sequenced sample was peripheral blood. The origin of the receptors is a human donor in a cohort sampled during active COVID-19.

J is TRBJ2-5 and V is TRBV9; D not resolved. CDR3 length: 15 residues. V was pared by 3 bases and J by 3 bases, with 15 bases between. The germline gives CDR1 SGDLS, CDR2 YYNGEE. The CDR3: CASSASPWAEETQYF. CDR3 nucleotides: TGTGCCAGCAGCGCCAGTCCTTGGGCCGAAGAGACCCAGTACTTC. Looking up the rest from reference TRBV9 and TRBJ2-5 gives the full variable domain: DSGVTQTPKHLITATGQRVTLRCSPRSGDLSVYWYQQSLDQGLQFLIQYYNGEERAKGNILERFSAQQFPDLHSELNLSSLELGDSALYFCASSASPWAEETQYFGPGTRLLVL.

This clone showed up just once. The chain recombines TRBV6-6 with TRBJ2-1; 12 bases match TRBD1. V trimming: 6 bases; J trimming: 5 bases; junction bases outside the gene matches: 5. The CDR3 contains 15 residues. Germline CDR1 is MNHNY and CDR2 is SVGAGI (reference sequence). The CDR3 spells CASRSGQGANNEQFF. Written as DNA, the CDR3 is TGTGCCAGCAGGTCGGGACAGGGGGCGAACAATGAGCAGTTCTTC.

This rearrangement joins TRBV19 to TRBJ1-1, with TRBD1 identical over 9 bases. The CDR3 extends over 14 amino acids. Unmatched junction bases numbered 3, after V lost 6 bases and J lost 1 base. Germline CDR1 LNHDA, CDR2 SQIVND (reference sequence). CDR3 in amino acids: CASRVQGANTEAFF. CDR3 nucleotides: TGTGCCAGTAGGGTACAGGGGGCGAACACTGAAGCTTTCTTT.

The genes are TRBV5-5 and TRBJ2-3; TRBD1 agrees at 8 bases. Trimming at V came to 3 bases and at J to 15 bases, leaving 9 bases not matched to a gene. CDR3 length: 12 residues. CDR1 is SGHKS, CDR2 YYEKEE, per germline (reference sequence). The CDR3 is CASSSRQGTLYF. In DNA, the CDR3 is TGTGCCAGCAGCTCCAGACAGGGGACTCTTTATTTT.

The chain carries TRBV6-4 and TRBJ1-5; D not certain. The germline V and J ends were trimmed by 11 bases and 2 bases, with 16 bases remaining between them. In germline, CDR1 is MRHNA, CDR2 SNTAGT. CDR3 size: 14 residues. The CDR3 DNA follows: TGTGCCTATGAGAGGAGGGCAGGCAATCAGCCCCAGCATTTT. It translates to CAYERRAGNQPQHF.

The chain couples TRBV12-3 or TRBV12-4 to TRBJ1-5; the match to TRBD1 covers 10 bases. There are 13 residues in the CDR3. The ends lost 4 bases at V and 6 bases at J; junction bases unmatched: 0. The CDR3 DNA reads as TGTGCCAGCAGTTGGACAGGGGGTCAGCCCCAGCATTTT. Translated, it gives CASSWTGGQPQHF.

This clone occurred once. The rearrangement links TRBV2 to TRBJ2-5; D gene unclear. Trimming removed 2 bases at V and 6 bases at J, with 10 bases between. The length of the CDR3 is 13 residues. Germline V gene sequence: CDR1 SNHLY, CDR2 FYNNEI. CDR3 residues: CASSEMATKTQYF. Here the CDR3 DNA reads TGTGCCAGCAGTGAAATGGCCACGAAGACCCAGTACTTC.

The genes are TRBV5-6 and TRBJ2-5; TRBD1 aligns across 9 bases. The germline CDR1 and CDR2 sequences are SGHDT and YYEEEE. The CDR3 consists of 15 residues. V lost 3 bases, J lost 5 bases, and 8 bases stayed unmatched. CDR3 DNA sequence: TGTGCCAGCAGCTCCACCGGGACAGGGAGCGAGACCCAGTACTTC. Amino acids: CASSSTGTGSETQYF.

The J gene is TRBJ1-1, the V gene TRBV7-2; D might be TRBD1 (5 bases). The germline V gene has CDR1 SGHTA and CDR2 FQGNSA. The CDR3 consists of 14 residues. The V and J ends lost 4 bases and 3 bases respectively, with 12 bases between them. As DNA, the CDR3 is TGTGCCAGCAGCTACCGGGGGGAGCACACTGAAGCTTTCTTT. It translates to CASSYRGEHTEAFF.